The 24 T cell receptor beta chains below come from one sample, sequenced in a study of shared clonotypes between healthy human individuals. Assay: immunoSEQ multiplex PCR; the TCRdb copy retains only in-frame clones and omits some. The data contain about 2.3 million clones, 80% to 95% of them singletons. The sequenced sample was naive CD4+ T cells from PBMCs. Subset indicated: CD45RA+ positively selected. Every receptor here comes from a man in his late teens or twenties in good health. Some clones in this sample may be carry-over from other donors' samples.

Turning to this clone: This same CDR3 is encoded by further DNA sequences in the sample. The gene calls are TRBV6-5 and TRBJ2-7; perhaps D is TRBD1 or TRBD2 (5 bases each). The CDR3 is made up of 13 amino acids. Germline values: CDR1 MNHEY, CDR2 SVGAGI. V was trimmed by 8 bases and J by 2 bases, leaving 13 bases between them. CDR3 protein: CASRAGTTYEQYF. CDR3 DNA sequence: TGTGCCAGCCGGGCAGGGACCACCTACGAGCAGTACTTC.

CDR3: CASTWDYTKNIQYF. Written as DNA, the CDR3 is TGTGCCAGCACGTGGGACTACACCAAAAACATTCAGTACTTC. V gene TRBV28 combines with J gene TRBJ2-4; 7 bases line up with TRBD2. The CDR3 is 14 residues long. Per the germline V gene, CDR1 is MDHEN and CDR2 is SYDVKM. J gave up 2 bases and V 7 bases, and 5 bases lay outside the gene matches. The full variable domain, in which reference TRBV28 and TRBJ2-4 provide the parts outside the CDR3, is DVKVTQSSRYLVKRTGEKVFLECVQDMDHENMFWYRQDPGLGLRLIYFSYDVKMKEKGDIPEGYSVSREKKERFSLILESASTNQTSMYLCASTWDYTKNIQYFGAGTRLSVL.

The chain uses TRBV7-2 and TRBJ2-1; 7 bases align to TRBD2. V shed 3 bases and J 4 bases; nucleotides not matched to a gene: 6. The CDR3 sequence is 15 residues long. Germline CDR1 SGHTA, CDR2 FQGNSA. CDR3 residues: CASSFGGGPYNEQFF. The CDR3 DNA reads TGTGCCAGCAGCTTTGGGGGAGGGCCTTACAATGAGCAGTTCTTC.

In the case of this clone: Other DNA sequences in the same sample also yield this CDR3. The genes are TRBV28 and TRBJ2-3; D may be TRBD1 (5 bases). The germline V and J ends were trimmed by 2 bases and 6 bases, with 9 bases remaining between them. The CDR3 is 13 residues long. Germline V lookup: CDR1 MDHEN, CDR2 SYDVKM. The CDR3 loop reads CASSLDRLDTQYF. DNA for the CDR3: TGTGCCAGCAGTTTAGACAGATTGGATACGCAGTATTTT.

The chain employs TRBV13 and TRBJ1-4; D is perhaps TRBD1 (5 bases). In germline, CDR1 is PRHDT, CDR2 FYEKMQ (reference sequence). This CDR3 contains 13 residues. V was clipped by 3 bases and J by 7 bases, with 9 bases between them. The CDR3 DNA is TGTGCCAGCAGCTTGGTGGGGGGTGAAAAACTGTTTTTT. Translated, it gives CASSLVGGEKLFF.

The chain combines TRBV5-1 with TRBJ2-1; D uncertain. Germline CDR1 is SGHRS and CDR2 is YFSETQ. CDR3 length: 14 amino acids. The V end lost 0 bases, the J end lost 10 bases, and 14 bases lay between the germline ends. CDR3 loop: CASSLGSATDEQFF. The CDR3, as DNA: TGCGCCAGCAGCTTGGGGTCGGCAACAGACGAGCAGTTCTTC.

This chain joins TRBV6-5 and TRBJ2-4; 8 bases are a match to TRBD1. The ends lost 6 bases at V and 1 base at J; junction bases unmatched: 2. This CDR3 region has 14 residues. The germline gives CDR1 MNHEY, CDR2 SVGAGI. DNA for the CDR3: TGTGCCAGCAGCCGGACAGGGGCCAAAAACATTCAGTACTTC. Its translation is CASSRTGAKNIQYF.

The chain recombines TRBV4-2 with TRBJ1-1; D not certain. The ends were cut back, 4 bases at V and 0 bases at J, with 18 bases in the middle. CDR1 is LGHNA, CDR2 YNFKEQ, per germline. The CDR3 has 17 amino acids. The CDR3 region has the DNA TGTGCCAGCAGCCGAGCCACAGTTAACGGCTTGAACACTGAAGCTTTCTTT. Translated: CASSRATVNGLNTEAFF.

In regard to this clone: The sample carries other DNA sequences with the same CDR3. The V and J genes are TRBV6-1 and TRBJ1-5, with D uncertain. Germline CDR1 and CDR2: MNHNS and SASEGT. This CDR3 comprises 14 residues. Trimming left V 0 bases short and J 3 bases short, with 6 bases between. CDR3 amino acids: CASSEARDNQPQHF. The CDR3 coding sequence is TGTGCCAGCAGTGAAGCGAGAGACAATCAGCCCCAGCATTTT.

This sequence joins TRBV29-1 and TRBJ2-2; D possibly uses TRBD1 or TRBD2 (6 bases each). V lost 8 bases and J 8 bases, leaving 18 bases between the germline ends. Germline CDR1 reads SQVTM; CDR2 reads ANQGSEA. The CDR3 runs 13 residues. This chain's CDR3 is CSFLWGAKGELFF. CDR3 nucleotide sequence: TGCAGCTTCTTGTGGGGGGCTAAAGGGGAGCTGTTTTTT.

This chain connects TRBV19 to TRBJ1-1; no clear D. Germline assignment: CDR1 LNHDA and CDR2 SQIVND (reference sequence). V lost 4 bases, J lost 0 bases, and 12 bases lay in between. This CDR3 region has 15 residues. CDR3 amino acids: CASSTGRDLNTEAFF. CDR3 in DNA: TGTGCCAGTAGTACAGGCCGGGATTTGAACACTGAAGCTTTCTTT. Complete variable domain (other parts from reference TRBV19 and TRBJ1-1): DGGITQSPKYLFRKEGQNVTLSCEQNLNHDAMYWYRQDPGQGLRLIYYSQIVNDFQKGDIAEGYSVSREKKESFPLTVTSAQKNPTAFYLCASSTGRDLNTEAFFGQGTRLTVV.

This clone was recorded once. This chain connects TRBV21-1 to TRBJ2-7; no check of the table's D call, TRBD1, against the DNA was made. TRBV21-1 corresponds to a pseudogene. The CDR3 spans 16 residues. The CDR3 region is CASSKGDRAWDYEQYF. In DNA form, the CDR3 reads TGTGCCAGCAGCAAAGGTGACAGGGCATGGGATTACGAGCAGTACTTC.

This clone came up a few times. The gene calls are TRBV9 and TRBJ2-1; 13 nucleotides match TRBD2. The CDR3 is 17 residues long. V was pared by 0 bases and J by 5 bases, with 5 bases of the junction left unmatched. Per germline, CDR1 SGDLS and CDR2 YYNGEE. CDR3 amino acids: CASSVELAGGPDNEQFF. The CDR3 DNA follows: TGTGCCAGCAGCGTAGAACTAGCGGGAGGGCCGGACAATGAGCAGTTCTTC.

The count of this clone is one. CDR3 DNA: TGTGCCAGCAGCTTAGGCCGGTTCAGGGCCGTTGGGCCCCAGCATTTT. Its translation: CASSLGRFRAVGPQHF. This rearrangement joins TRBV11-2 to TRBJ1-5; perhaps TRBD1 as D (5 bases). V gave up 1 base and J gave up 9 bases, with 19 bases separating them. From germline, CDR1 is SGHAT and CDR2 FQNNGV. This CDR3 region has 16 residues.

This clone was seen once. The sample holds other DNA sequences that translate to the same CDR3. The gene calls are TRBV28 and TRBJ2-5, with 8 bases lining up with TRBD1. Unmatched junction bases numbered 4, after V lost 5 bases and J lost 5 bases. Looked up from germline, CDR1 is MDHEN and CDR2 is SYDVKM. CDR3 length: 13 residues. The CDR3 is CASSGQGRETQYF. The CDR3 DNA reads TGTGCCAGCAGTGGACAGGGTCGGGAGACCCAGTACTTC.

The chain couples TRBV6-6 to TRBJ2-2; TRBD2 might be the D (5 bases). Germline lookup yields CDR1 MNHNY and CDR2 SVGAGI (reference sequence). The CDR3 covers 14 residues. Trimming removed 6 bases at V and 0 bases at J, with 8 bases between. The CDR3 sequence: CASSPAANTGELFF. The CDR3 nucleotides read TGTGCCAGCAGCCCAGCGGCGAACACCGGGGAGCTGTTTTTT.

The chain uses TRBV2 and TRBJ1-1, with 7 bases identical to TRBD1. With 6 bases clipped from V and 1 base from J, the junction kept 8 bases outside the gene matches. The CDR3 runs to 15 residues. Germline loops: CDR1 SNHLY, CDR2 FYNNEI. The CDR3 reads CASSGQVVGNTEAFF. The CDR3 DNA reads TGTGCCAGCAGCGGACAGGTTGTCGGGAACACTGAAGCTTTCTTT.

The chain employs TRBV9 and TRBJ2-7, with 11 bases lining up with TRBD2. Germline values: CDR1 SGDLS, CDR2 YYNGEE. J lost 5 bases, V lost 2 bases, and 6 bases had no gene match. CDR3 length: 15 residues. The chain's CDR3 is CASSVTSGRVDEQYF. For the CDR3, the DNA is TGTGCCAGCAGCGTTACTAGCGGGAGAGTAGACGAGCAGTACTTC.

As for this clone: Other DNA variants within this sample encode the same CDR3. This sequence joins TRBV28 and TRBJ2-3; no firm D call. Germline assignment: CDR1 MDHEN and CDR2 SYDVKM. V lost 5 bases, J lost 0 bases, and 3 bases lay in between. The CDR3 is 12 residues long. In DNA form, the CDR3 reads TGTGCCAGCAGTACCAGCACAGATACGCAGTATTTT. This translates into CASSTSTDTQYF.

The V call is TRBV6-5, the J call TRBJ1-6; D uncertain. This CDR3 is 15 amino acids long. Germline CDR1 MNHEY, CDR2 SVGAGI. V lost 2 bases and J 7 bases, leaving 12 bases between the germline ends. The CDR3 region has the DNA TGTGCCAGCAGTTACGCAGCACGGAGGAATTCACCCCTCCACTTT. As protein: CASSYAARRNSPLHF.

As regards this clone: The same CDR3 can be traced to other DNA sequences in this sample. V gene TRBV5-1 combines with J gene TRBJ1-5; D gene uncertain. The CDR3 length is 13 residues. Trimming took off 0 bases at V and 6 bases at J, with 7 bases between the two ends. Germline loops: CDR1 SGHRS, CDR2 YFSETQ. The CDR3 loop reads CASSLEGVQPQHF. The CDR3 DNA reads TGCGCCAGCAGCTTGGAGGGAGTTCAGCCCCAGCATTTT.

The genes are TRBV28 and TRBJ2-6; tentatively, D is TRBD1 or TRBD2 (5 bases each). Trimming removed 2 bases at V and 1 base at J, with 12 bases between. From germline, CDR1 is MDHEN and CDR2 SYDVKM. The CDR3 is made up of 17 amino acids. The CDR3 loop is CASSLVGEGSGANVLTF. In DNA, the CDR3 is TGTGCCAGCAGTTTAGTGGGAGAGGGGTCTGGGGCCAACGTCCTGACTTTC.

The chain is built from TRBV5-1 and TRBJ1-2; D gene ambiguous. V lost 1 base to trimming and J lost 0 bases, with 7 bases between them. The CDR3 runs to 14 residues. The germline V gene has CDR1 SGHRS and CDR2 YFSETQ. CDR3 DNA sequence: TGCGCCAGCAGCTTGACAACAACTAACTATGGCTACACCTTC. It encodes CASSLTTTNYGYTF.

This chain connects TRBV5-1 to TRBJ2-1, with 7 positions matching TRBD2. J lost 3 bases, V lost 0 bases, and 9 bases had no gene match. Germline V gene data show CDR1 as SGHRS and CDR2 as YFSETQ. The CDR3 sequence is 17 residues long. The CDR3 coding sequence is TGCGCCAGCAGCTTGGCCATGGCGGGAGAGGTCTACAATGAGCAGTTCTTC. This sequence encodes CASSLAMAGEVYNEQFF.